This T cell receptor (beta chain) was recovered during a study of control samples from healthy donors and cancer patients. V was clipped by 5 bases and J by 5 bases; unmatched bases: 7. CDR3 length: 14 residues. Germline V gene sequence: CDR1 SGHRS, CDR2 YFSETQ. Here immunoSEQ multiplex PCR was the method, and the copy in TCRdb shows in-frame clones only, minus some. The repertoire holds about 190,000 clones, with about 93% as singletons. V gene TRBV5-1 combines with J gene TRBJ2-7; 10 bases map to TRBD1. The TCR originated in a man between 18 and 29 years old in good health. The material sequenced was blood. The CDR3, as DNA: TGCGCCAGCAGTTTGTGGACAGGGGGGGACGAGCAGTACTTC. Translation: CASSLWTGGDEQYF.